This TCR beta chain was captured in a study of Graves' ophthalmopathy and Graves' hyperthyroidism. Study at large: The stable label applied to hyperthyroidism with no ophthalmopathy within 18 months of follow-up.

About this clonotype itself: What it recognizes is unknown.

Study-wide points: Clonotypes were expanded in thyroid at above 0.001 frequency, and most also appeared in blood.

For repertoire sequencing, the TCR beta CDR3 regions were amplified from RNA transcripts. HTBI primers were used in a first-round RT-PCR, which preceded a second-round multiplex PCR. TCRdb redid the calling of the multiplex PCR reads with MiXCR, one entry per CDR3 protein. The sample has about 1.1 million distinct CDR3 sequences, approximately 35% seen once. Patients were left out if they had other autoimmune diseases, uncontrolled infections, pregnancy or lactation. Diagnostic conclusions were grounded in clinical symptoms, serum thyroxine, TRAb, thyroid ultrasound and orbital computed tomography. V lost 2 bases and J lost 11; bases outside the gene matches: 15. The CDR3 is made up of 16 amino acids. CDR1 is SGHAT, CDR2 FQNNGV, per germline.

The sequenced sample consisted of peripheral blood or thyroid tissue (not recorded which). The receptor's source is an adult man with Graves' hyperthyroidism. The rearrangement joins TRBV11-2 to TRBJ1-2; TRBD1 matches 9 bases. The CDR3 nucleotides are TGTGCCAGCAGCTTATCGTTTCCCGATCCGGGACAGGGATACACCTTC. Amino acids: CASSLSFPDPGQGYTF.